This passage covers 24 T cell receptor beta chains from one sample sequenced in a study of cytomegalovirus exposure and HLA in healthy donors. Researchers ran the PCR with 60 Vbeta and 13 Jbeta primers. The repertoire was sequenced with immunoSEQ multiplex PCR; TCRdb's copy has only in-frame clones and lacks some. The sample carries 200,000 or so clones, roughly 80% recorded once. Sequencing was done on a sample of PBMCs. Source of these receptors: a man aged 40-55 years in good health and CMV-seronegative.

The V and J genes are TRBV23-1 and TRBJ1-2, with D possibly matching TRBD1 (5 bases). TRBV23-1 is designated an ORF whose function remains uncertain. This CDR3 spans 15 amino acids. V was pared by 2 bases and J by 5 bases, with 15 bases between. The chain's CDR3 is CASSQGGGGMYGYTF. DNA of the CDR3: TGCGCCAGCAGTCAAGGGGGAGGAGGGATGTATGGCTACACCTTC.

The rearrangement joins TRBV30 to TRBJ1-5; D is perhaps TRBD1 (5 bases). The CDR3 loop spans 15 amino acids. V was clipped by 1 base and J by 6 bases, with 16 bases between them. Germline V gives CDR1 GTSNPN, CDR2 SVGIG (reference sequence). This CDR3 reads CAWSAAGSISQPQHF. The CDR3 region has the DNA TGTGCCTGGAGTGCGGCAGGGTCGATTAGTCAGCCCCAGCATTTT.

The chain links TRBV18 to TRBJ1-5; 11 nucleotides match TRBD1. The CDR3 totals 16 residues. Trimming at V came to 0 bases and at J to 4 bases, leaving 2 bases not matched to a gene. The V gene's germline CDR1 is KGHSH and CDR2 LQKENI. CDR3 DNA sequence: TGTGCCAGCTCACCACCGGGACAGGGGGGAAATCAGCCCCAGCATTTT. It yields the protein CASSPPGQGGNQPQHF.

The V and J genes are TRBV7-2 and TRBJ2-2, with D possibly matching TRBD1 (6 bases). Trimming stripped 1 base from V and 5 bases from J, with 8 bases between. From germline, CDR1 is SGHTA and CDR2 FQGNSA. CDR3 length equals 14 residues. For the CDR3, the DNA is TGTGCCAGCAGCTTAGACAGGGCGACCGGGGAGCTGTTTTTT. Translated: CASSLDRATGELFF.

The chain couples TRBV5-6 to TRBJ2-1; 11 bases map to TRBD2. This CDR3 comprises 16 residues. J lost 4 bases, V lost 3 bases, and 6 bases had no gene match. Per the germline V gene, CDR1 is SGHDT and CDR2 is YYEEEE. The DNA of the CDR3 is TGTGCCAGCAGCTCAACGGGACTAGCGGCATACAATGAGCAGTTCTTC. Amino acid sequence: CASSSTGLAAYNEQFF. The full variable domain, rest sourced from reference TRBV5-6 and TRBJ2-1, is DAGVTQSPTHLIKTRGQQVTLRCSPKSGHDTVSWYQQALGQGPQFIFQYYEEEERQRGNFPDRFSGHQFPNYSSELNVNALLLGDSALYLCASSSTGLAAYNEQFFGPGTRLTVL.

This chain joins TRBV13 and TRBJ1-2; 11 nucleotides agree with TRBD1. J gave up 7 bases and V 4 bases, and 2 bases lay outside the gene matches. From germline, CDR1 is PRHDT and CDR2 FYEKMQ (reference sequence). The CDR3 has 13 residues. Here the CDR3 DNA reads TGTGCCAGCAGCTCGGGGACAGGGGGTGGCTACACCTTC. Protein product: CASSSGTGGGYTF. The variable domain in full, with the rest retrieved from reference TRBV13 and TRBJ1-2, is AAGVIQSPRHLIKEKRETATLKCYPIPRHDTVYWYQQGPGQDPQFLISFYEKMQSDKGSIPDRFSAQQFSDYHSELNMSSLELGDSALYFCASSSGTGGGYTFGSGTRLTVV.

The gene calls are TRBV4-1 and TRBJ1-5; D is uncertain. CDR1 is MGHRA and CDR2 is YSYEKL in the germline V gene. This CDR3 has 13 residues. Trimming cost V 0 bases and J 3 bases, with 3 bases left between them. This CDR3 is CASSQDLNQPQHF. The CDR3 DNA follows: TGCGCCAGCAGCCAAGACCTCAATCAGCCCCAGCATTTT.

The chain employs TRBV10-3 and TRBJ1-4; the match to TRBD1 covers 7 bases. With 6 bases clipped from V and 5 bases from J, the junction kept 3 bases outside the gene matches. The CDR3 is made up of 13 amino acids. Germline-derived CDR1 and CDR2 are ENHRY and SYGVKD. The CDR3: CAIRQGLNEKLFF. CDR3 DNA sequence: TGTGCCATCAGACAGGGGTTGAATGAAAAACTGTTTTTT.

The table lists this clone with a count of one. The gene calls are TRBV4-2 and TRBJ2-3, with 7 bases identical to TRBD2. Germline CDR1 and CDR2: LGHNA and YNFKEQ. V trimming: 0 bases; J trimming: 2 bases; junction bases outside the gene matches: 8. The CDR3 sequence is 17 residues long. CDR3 loop: CASSQDLAEFNTDTQYF. The DNA for the CDR3 is TGTGCCAGCAGCCAAGACCTAGCGGAGTTTAACACAGATACGCAGTATTTT.

The J gene is TRBJ2-5, the V gene TRBV5-1, with TRBD1 as a possible D gene (5 bases). The DNA end lines up better with TRBJ2-7; the J call may be wrong. The CDR3 contains 13 residues. The V gene's germline CDR1 is SGHRS and CDR2 YFSETQ. CDR3 nucleotides: TGCGCCAGCAGCTGGGCAGGGCAGGGCGAGCAGTACTTC. It is translated as CASSWAGQGEQYF.

V usage is TRBV7-2 and J usage is TRBJ2-1; TRBD2 is a possible D gene (6 bases). CDR3 length: 17 residues. Germline values: CDR1 SGHTA, CDR2 FQGNSA. Trimming took 0 bases from V and 4 from J, leaving 16 bases between them. The CDR3: CASSLAPRDGGYNEQFF. CDR3 nucleotides: TGTGCCAGCAGCTTAGCTCCGCGGGATGGGGGATACAATGAGCAGTTCTTC.

The rearrangement links TRBV28 to TRBJ1-5; D is ambiguous. The CDR3 is 15 amino acids. CDR1 and CDR2 from the germline V gene are MDHEN and SYDVKM. V gave up 4 bases and J gave up 7 bases, with 17 bases separating them. CDR3 DNA: TGTGCCAGCAGTTCCCCGGCCCGGGTTTACCAGCCCCAGCATTTT. Its translation: CASSSPARVYQPQHF. The whole variable domain, remainder taken from reference TRBV28 and TRBJ1-5, is DVKVTQSSRYLVKRTGEKVFLECVQDMDHENMFWYRQDPGLGLRLIYFSYDVKMKEKGDIPEGYSVSREKKERFSLILESASTNQTSMYLCASSSPARVYQPQHFGDGTRLSIL.

V is TRBV7-9 and J is TRBJ2-2; D is unclear. CDR1 is SEHNR and CDR2 is FQNEAQ in the germline V gene (reference sequence). The CDR3 is made up of 12 amino acids. V lost 8 bases, J lost 3 bases, and 7 bases lay in between. The CDR3 nucleotides read TGTGCCAGCCGAAGAGACACCGGGGAGCTGTTTTTT. Residues: CASRRDTGELFF.

The gene calls are TRBV6-4 and TRBJ2-1, with 16 bases identical to TRBD2. The CDR3 has 16 amino acids. Germline assignment: CDR1 MRHNA and CDR2 SNTAGT. The junction had 6 bases not matched to a gene; V was cut back by 6 bases and J by 7 bases. The CDR3 sequence: CASRPGLAGGPNEQFF. The CDR3 DNA follows: TGTGCCAGCAGGCCGGGACTAGCGGGAGGGCCAAATGAGCAGTTCTTC.

The chain recombines TRBV19 with TRBJ1-2; no clear D. V lost 6 bases, J lost 3 bases, and 17 bases lay in between. The CDR3 contains 15 residues. The germline V gene has CDR1 LNHDA and CDR2 SQIVND (reference sequence). The CDR3 protein is CASSDRAGSHYGYTF. The CDR3 DNA follows: TGTGCCAGTAGCGATCGGGCTGGGAGCCACTATGGCTACACCTTC.

V usage is TRBV9 and J usage is TRBJ2-2; 12 bases agree with TRBD2. With V trimmed by 4 bases and J by 7 bases, 2 bases remained unmatched. Germline CDR1 is SGDLS and CDR2 is YYNGEE. The length of the CDR3 is 14 residues. The CDR3 DNA reads as TGTGCCAGCAGCATGGGACTAGCGGGCGGGGAGCTGTTTTTT. Its translation: CASSMGLAGGELFF.

The chain has TRBV7-8 and TRBJ2-5; D possibly corresponds to TRBD2 (7 bases). The CDR3 extends over 16 amino acids. Germline CDR1 reads SGHVS; CDR2 reads FQNEAQ. V was pared by 5 bases and J by 5 bases, with 21 bases between. CDR3 in amino acids: CASSRTQRGATETQYF. DNA of the CDR3: TGTGCCAGCAGCCGAACCCAACGGGGGGCGACGGAGACCCAGTACTTC.

This chain links TRBV9 with TRBJ2-5; 7 positions match TRBD1. CDR1 is SGDLS and CDR2 is YYNGEE in the germline V gene. The J segment lost 6 bases and the V segment lost 2 bases, leaving 7 bases of the junction unmatched. The CDR3 is 14 residues long. CDR3 nucleotide sequence: TGTGCCAGCAGCGTCAGTGACAGGGTAAAGACCCAGTACTTC. Translation: CASSVSDRVKTQYF.

The chain recombines TRBV9 with TRBJ2-5; D is unresolved. This CDR3 region has 16 residues. The germline gives CDR1 SGDLS, CDR2 YYNGEE. V shed 0 bases and J shed 2 bases, with 14 bases lying between them. CDR3 bases: TGTGCCAGCAGCGTAGGAGTACGTGGTGCGCAAGAGACCCAGTACTTC. It is translated as CASSVGVRGAQETQYF.

This clone was counted only a few times. This chain uses TRBV6-5 with TRBJ1-1, with D hard to call. Trimming removed 0 bases at V and 9 bases at J, with 11 bases between. This CDR3 region has 13 residues. The germline CDR1 and CDR2 sequences are MNHEY and SVGAGI. The CDR3 loop reads CASSYSPRNQAFF. The CDR3 DNA reads TGTGCCAGCAGTTACTCGCCGCGAAATCAAGCTTTCTTT.

This chain links TRBV7-9 with TRBJ1-1, with D tentatively TRBD1 (5 bases). The length of the CDR3 is 13 residues. Germline V gene data show CDR1 as SEHNR and CDR2 as FQNEAQ (reference sequence). The germline V and J ends were trimmed by 6 bases and 3 bases, with 11 bases remaining between them. The CDR3 loop is CASRMDTDTEAFF. CDR3 nucleotides: TGTGCCAGCAGGATGGACACGGACACTGAAGCTTTCTTT. Full variable domain (remainder filled in from reference TRBV7-9 and TRBJ1-1): DTGVSQNPRHKITKRGQNVTFRCDPISEHNRLYWYRQTLGQGPEFLTYFQNEAQLEKSRLLSDRFSAERPKGSFSTLEIQRTEQGDSAMYLCASRMDTDTEAFFGQGTRLTVV.

This clone was seen repeatedly, ten times or more. In DNA, the CDR3 is TGTGCCAGCAGCGATAGCGGGTATTTTTACGAGCAGTACTTC. This gives the protein CASSDSGYFYEQYF. V and J are TRBV7-9 and TRBJ2-7; 7 positions match TRBD2. Looked up from germline, CDR1 is SEHNR and CDR2 is FQNEAQ (reference sequence). Trimming cost V 5 bases and J 4 bases; bases outside gene matches: 8. The CDR3 spans 14 residues.

Details on this clone: Other DNA sequences in the same sample also yield this CDR3. This chain links TRBV11-3 with TRBJ2-7; 7 nucleotides align to TRBD1. Trimming removed 3 bases from V and 3 bases from J; junction bases left unmatched: 5. Germline V gives CDR1 SGHNT, CDR2 YENEEA. The CDR3 totals 14 residues. In DNA, the CDR3 is TGTGCCAGCAGCTTGGGGGCAGGGGGCTACGAGCAGTACTTC. Residues: CASSLGAGGYEQYF.

This chain uses TRBV6-5 with TRBJ2-7, with D possibly matching TRBD2 (6 bases). Germline V CDR1 and CDR2: MNHEY, SVGAGI. This CDR3 comprises 15 residues. V lost 4 bases, J lost 4 bases, and 17 bases lay in between. For the CDR3, the DNA is TGTGCCAGCAGTTTTTCGGACGGAGGGCTATACGAGCAGTACTTC. The encoded protein is CASSFSDGGLYEQYF.